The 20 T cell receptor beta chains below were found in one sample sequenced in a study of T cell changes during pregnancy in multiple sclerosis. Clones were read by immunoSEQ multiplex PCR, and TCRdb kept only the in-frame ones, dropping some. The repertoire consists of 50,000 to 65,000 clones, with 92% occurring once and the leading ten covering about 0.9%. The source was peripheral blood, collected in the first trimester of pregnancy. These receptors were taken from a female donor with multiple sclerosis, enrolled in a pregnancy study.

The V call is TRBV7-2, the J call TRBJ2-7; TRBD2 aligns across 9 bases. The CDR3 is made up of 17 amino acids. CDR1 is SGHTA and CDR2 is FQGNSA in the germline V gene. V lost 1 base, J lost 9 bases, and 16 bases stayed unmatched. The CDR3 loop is CASSLDQRGAAHVGQYF. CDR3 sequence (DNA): TGTGCCAGCAGCTTAGATCAGCGGGGGGCCGCCCACGTCGGGCAGTACTTC.

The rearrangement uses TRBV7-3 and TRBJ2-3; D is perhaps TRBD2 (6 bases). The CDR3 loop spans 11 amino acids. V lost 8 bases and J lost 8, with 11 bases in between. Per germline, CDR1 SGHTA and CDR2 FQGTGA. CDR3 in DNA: TGTGCCAGCGGGGGGAAGGTTACGCAGTATTTT. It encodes CASGGKVTQYF.

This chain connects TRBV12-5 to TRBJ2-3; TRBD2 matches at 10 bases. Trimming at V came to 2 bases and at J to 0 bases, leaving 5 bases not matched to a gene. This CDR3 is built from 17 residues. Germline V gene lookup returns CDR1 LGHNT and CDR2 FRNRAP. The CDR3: CASGLSLAGASTDTQYF. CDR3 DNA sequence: TGTGCTAGTGGTTTGTCGCTAGCGGGGGCTAGCACAGATACGCAGTATTTT.

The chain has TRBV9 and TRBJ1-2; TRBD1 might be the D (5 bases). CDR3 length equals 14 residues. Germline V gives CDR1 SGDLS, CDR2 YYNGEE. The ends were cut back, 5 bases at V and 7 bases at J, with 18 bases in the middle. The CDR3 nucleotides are TGTGCCAGCAGTACATCTGGAGGGGCGCGTGGCTACACCTTC. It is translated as CASSTSGGARGYTF.

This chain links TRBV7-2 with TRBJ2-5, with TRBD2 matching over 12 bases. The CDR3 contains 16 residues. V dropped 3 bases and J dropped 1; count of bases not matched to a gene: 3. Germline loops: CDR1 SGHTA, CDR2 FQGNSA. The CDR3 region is CASSLGLAGRQETQYF. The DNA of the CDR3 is TGTGCCAGCAGCTTGGGACTAGCGGGCCGCCAAGAGACCCAGTACTTC. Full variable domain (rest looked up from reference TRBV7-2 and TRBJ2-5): GAGVSQSPSNKVTEKGKDVELRCDPISGHTALYWYRQSLGQGLEFLIYFQGNSAPDKSGLPSDRFSAERTGGSVSTLTIQRTQQEDSAVYLCASSLGLAGRQETQYFGPGTRLLVL.

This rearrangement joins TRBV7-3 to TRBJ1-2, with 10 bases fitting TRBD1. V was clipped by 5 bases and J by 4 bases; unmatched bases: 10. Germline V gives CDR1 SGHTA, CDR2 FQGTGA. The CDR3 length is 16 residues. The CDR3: CASSPSPGTGVYGYTF. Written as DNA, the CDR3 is TGTGCCAGCAGCCCGAGTCCCGGGACAGGGGTCTATGGCTACACCTTC.

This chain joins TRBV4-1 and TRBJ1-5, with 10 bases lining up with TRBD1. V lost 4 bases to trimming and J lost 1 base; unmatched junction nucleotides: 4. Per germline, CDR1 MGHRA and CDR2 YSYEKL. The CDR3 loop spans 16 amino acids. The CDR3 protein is CASSPRQGASNQPQHF. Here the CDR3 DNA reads TGCGCCAGCAGCCCTCGACAGGGGGCGAGCAATCAGCCCCAGCATTTT.

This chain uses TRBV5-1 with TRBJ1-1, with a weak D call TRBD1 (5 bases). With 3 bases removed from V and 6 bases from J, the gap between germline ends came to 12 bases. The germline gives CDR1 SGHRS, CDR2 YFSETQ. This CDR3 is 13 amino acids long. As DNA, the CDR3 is TGCGCCAGCAGCTGGGCGACAGTTTCTGAAGCTTTCTTT. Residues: CASSWATVSEAFF.

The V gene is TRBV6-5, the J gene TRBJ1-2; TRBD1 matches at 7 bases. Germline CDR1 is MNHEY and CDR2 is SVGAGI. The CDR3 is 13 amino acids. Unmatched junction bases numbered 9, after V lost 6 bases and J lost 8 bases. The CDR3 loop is CASRDDRVDGYTF. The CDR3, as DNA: TGTGCCAGCAGGGATGACAGGGTGGACGGCTACACCTTC.

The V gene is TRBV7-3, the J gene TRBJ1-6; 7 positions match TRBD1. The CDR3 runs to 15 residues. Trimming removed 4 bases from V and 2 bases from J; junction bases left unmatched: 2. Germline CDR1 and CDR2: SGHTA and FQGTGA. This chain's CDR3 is CASSSGQTYNSPLHF. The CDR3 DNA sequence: TGTGCCAGCAGCTCGGGACAGACCTATAATTCACCCCTCCACTTT. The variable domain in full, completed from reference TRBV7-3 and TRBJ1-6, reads GAGVSQTPSNKVTEKGKYVELRCDPISGHTALYWYRQSLGQGPEFLIYFQGTGAADDSGLPNDRFFAVRPEGSVSTLKIQRTERGDSAVYLCASSSGQTYNSPLHFGNGTRLTVT.

CDR3 loop: CASSSFLAAEETQYF. In DNA, the CDR3 is TGTGCCAGCAGCTCCTTTTTAGCCGCGGAAGAGACCCAGTACTTC. The chain combines TRBV5-5 with TRBJ2-5, with D uncertain. The CDR3 spans 15 residues. Germline CDR1 reads SGHKS; CDR2 reads YYEKEE (reference sequence). V was pared by 3 bases and J by 3 bases, with 15 bases between.

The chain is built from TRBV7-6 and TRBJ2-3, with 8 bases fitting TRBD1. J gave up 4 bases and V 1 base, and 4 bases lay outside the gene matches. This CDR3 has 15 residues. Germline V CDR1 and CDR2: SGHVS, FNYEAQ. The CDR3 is CASSLVDRDPDTQYF. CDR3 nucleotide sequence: TGTGCCAGCAGCTTAGTGGACAGGGACCCAGATACGCAGTATTTT.

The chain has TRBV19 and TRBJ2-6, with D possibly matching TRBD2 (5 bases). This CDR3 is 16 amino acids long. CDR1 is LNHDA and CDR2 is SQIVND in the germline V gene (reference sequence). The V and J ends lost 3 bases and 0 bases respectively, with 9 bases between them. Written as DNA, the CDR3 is TGTGCCAGTAGTATTTTAGGAGGCTCTGGGGCCAACGTCCTGACTTTC. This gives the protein CASSILGGSGANVLTF.

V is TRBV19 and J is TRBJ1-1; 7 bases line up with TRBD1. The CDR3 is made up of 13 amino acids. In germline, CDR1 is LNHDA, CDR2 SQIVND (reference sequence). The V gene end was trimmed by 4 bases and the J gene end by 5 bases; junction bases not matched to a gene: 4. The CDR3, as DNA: TGTGCCAGTAGTAACAGGGGTGGGACTGAAGCTTTCTTT. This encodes CASSNRGGTEAFF.

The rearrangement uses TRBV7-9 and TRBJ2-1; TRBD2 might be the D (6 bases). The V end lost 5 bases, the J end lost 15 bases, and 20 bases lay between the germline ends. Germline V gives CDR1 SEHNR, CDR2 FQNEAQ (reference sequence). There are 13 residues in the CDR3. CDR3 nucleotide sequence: TGTGCCAGCAGCGCGGGGACCGGGCGAGACTGGTTCTTC. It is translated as CASSAGTGRDWFF. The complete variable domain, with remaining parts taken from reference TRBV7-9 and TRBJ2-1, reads DTGVSQNPRHKITKRGQNVTFRCDPISEHNRLYWYRQTLGQGPEFLTYFQNEAQLEKSRLLSDRFSAERPKGSFSTLEIQRTEQGDSAMYLCASSAGTGRDWFFGPGTRLTVL.

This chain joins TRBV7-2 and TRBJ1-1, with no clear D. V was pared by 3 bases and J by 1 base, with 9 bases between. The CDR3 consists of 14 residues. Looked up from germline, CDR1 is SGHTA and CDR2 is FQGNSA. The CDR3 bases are TGTGCCAGCAGCTTGCACCTAGAGAACACTGAAGCTTTCTTT. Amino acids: CASSLHLENTEAFF.

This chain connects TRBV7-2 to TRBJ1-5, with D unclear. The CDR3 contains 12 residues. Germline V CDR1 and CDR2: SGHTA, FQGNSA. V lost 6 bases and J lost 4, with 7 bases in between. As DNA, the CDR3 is TGTGCCAGCAGTCCCGGTAATCAGCCCCAGCATTTT. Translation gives CASSPGNQPQHF.

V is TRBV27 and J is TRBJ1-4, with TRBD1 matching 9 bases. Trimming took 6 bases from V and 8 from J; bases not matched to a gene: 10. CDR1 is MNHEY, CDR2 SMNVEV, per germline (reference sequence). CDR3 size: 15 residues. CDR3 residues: CASRPRNRGREKLFF. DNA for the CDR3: TGTGCCAGCAGACCGCGCAACAGGGGGCGGGAAAAACTGTTTTTT.

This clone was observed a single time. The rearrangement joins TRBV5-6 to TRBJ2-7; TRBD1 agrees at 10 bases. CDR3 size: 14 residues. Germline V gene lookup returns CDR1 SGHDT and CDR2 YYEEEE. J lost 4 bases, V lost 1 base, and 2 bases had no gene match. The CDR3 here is CASSLTGQGYEQYF. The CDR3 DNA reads TGTGCCAGCAGCTTGACGGGACAGGGGTACGAGCAGTACTTC.

For the CDR3, the DNA is TGCGCCAGCAGCTTGGCGGGACTAGCGGGGGGGCACTACAATGAGCAGTTCTTC. Translated: CASSLAGLAGGHYNEQFF. V usage is TRBV5-1 and J usage is TRBJ2-1, with 16 positions matching TRBD2. V lost 0 bases, J lost 3 bases, and 3 bases stayed unmatched. The germline gives CDR1 SGHRS, CDR2 YFSETQ. The CDR3 totals 18 residues.